This entry features one T cell receptor (beta chain) sequence. Its antigen remains undetermined. The sample holds no much larger clone one base away, and base qualities are not on file. The germline V gene (reference sequence) gives CDR1 as SEHNR and CDR2 as FQNEAQ. Inclusive of the bounding cysteine and phenylalanine, the CDR3 is 17 residues long. Left in the record is the CDR3 DNA by itself, 51 bases read in frame from the first base. The junction shows trimming of 5 bases on V and 4 bases on J, and the gene matches do not reach 14 bases of it. Libraries were made using PCR. Data came from an Illumina HiSeq 2500. Molecular barcoding was employed in the preparation of TCR libraries, with unique molecular identifiers being used to normalize TCRbeta repertoire quantification. TCRdb trimmed the raw reads at Q25, called clones with MiXCR and kept productive beta chains. Records with the same CDR3 protein are collapsed into one entry carrying the most frequent genes and DNA. The table for this sample lists 330,000 or so distinct CDR3 sequences; 9% to 12% of them were counted only once. The biggest ten clones account for roughly 2.5% of the sample.

The data belong to a study of T-cell reconstitution after alpha-beta-depleted transplantation in children listed by TCRdb under 2016. Looking at the study overall: The study quantitatively tracked T-cell immune reconstitution after TCRalphabeta/CD19-depleted allogeneic hematopoietic cell transplantation in children using TCR repertoire profiling.

Material: PBMCs from the stem cell graft donor, obtained from the stem cell graft. The sequence was collected from a human donor who donated a stem cell graft to a child with acute lymphoblastic leukemia. The rearranged segments are TRBV7-9 and TRBJ2-7; 10 central bases correspond to TRBD2. The sequenced DNA is TGTGCCAGCAGCCCTCCCTTAGCGGGAGGTCGACGGTACGAGCAGTACTTC. Its protein product is CASSPPLAGGRRYEQYF.